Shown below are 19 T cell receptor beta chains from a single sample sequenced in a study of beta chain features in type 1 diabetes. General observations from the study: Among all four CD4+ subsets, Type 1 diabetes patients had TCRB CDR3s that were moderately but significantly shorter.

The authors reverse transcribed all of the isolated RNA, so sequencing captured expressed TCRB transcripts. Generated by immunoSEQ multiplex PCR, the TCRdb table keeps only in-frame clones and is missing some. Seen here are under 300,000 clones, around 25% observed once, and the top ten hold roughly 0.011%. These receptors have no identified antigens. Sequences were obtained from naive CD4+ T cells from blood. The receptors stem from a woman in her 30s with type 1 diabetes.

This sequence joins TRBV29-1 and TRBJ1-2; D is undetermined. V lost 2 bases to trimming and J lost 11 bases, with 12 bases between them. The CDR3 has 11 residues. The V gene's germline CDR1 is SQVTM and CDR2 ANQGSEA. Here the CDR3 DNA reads TGCAGCGTTGAATCCGCATCGGGGTACACCTTC. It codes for CSVESASGYTF.

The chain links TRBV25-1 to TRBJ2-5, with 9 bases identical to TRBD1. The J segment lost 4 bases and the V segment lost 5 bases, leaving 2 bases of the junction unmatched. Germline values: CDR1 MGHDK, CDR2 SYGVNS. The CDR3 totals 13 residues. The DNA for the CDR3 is TGTGCCAGCAGTACAGGGGGCCGAGAGACCCAGTACTTC. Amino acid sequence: CASSTGGRETQYF.

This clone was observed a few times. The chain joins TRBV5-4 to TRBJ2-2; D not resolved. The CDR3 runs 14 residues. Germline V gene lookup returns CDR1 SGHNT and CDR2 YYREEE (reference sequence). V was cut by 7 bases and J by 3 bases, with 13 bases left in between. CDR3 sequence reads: CASRLLPHTGELFF. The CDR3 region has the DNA TGTGCCAGCCGACTCTTGCCCCACACCGGGGAGCTGTTTTTT.

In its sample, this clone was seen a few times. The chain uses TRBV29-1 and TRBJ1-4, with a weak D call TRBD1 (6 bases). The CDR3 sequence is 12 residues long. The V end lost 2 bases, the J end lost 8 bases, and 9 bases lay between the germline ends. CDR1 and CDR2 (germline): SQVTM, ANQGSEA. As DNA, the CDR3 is TGCAGCGTTGAAATGCAGGGGGAAAAACTGTTTTTT. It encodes CSVEMQGEKLFF.

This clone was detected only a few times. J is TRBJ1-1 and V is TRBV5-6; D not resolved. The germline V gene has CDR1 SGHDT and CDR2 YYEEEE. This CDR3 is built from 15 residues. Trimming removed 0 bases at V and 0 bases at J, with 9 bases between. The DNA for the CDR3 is TGTGCCAGCAGCTTGGCCATCGGGGTGAACACTGAAGCTTTCTTT. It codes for CASSLAIGVNTEAFF.

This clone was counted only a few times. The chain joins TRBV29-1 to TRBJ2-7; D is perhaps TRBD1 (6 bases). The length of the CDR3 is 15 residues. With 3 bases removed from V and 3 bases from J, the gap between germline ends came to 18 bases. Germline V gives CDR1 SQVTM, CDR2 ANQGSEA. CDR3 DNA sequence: TGCAGCGTTGATAGGGGACACGGGTTAAACTACGAGCAGTACTTC. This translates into CSVDRGHGLNYEQYF.

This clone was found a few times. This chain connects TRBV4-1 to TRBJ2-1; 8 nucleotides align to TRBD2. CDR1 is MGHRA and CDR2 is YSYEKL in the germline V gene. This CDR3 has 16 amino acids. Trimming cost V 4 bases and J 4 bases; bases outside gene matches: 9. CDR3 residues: CASSRGGGPNYNEQFF. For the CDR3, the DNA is TGCGCCAGCAGCCGCGGCGGGGGGCCAAATTACAATGAGCAGTTCTTC.

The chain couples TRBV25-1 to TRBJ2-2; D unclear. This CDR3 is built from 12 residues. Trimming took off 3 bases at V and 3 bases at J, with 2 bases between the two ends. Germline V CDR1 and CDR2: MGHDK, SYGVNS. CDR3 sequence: CASSDYTGELFF. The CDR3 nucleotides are TGTGCCAGCAGTGACTACACCGGGGAGCTGTTTTTT.

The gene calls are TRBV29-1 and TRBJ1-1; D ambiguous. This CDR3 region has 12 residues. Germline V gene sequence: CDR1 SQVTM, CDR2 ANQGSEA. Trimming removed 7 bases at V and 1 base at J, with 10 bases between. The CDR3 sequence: CSGLGRNTEAFF. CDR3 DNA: TGCAGCGGTCTTGGTAGGAACACTGAAGCTTTCTTT.

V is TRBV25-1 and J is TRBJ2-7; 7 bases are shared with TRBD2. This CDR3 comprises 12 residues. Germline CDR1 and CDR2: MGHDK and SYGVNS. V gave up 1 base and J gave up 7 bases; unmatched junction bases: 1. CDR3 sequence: CASSESLAEQYF. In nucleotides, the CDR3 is TGTGCCAGCAGTGAATCACTAGCGGAGCAGTACTTC.

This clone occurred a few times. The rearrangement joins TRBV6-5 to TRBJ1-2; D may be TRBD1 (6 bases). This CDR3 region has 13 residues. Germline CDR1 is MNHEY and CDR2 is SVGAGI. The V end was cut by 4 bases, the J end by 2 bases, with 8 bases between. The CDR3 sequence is CASSSQGNYGYTF. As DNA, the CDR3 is TGTGCCAGCAGTTCGCAGGGGAACTATGGCTACACCTTC.

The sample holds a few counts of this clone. The CDR3 nucleotides are TGTGCCTGGAGTGGGGGGGTGGTTGAAAAACTGTTTTTT. Its protein is CAWSGGVVEKLFF. The rearrangement joins TRBV30 to TRBJ1-4, with a tentative D call TRBD1 (5 bases). Germline V CDR1 and CDR2: GTSNPN, SVGIG (reference sequence). V dropped 1 base and J dropped 7 bases, with 10 bases sitting between them. The CDR3 length is 13 residues.

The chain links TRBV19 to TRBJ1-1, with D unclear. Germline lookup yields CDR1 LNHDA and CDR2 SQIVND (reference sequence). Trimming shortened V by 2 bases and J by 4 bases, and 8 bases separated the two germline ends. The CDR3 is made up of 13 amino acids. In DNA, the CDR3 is TGTGCCAGTAGTATAACGGGTAGCACTGAAGCTTTCTTT. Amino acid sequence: CASSITGSTEAFF.

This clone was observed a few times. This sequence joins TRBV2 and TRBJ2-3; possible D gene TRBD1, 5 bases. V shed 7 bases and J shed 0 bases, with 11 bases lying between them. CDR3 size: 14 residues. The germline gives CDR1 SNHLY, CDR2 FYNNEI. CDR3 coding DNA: TGTGCCAGCAAAGGGGCGGTGAGCACAGATACGCAGTATTTT. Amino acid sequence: CASKGAVSTDTQYF.

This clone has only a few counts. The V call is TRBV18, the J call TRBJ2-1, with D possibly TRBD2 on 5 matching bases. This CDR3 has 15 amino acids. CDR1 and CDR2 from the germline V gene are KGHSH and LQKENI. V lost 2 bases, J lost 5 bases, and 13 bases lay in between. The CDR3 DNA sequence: TGTGCCAGCTCACCAAAGAGGGCGAGGGACAATGAGCAGTTCTTC. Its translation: CASSPKRARDNEQFF.

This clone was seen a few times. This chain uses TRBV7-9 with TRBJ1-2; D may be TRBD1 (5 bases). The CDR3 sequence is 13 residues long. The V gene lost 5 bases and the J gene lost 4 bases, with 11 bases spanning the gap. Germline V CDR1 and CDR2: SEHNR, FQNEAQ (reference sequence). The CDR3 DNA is TGTGCCAGCAGCCTCGACGGGGGCTATGGCTACACCTTC. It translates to CASSLDGGYGYTF.

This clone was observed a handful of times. The CDR3 region has the DNA TGCGCCAGCAGTGATGTCGGGCAAGAGACCCAGTACTTC. This translates into CASSDVGQETQYF. The J gene is TRBJ2-5, the V gene TRBV10-1; no firm D call. Germline V gives CDR1 WNHNN, CDR2 SYGVQD (reference sequence). CDR3 length equals 13 residues. V dropped 3 bases and J dropped 2 bases, with 7 bases sitting between them.

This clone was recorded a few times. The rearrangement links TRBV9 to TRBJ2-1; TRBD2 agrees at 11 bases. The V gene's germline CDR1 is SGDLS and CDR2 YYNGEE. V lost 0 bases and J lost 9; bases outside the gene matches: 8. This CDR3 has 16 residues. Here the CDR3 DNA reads TGTGCCAGCAGCGTAGATTCTAGCGGGAGGTATTTTGAGCAGTTCTTC. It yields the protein CASSVDSSGRYFEQFF.

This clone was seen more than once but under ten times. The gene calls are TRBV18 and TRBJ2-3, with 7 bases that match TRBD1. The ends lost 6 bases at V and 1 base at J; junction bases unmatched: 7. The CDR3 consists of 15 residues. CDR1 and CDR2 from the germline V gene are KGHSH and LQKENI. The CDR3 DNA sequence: TGTGCCAGCTCGGGGACAGTAGTCCGCACAGATACGCAGTATTTT. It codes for CASSGTVVRTDTQYF.